These 23 T cell receptor beta chains came from one sample sequenced in a study of T cell responses to AZD1222 COVID-19 vaccine. The repertoire was sequenced with immunoSEQ multiplex PCR; TCRdb's copy has only in-frame clones and lacks some. This table has 150,000 to 180,000 clones, about nine tenths appearing once. Sequencing was performed on peripheral blood, taken on day 0 of AZD1222 vaccination. These receptors came from an adult in good health.

In this sample, this clone turned up once. The V and J genes are TRBV7-2 and TRBJ2-7, with D uncertain. The ends were cut back, 1 base at V and 0 bases at J, with 7 bases in the middle. The CDR3 is 14 residues long. The germline V gene encodes CDR1 SGHTA and CDR2 FQGNSA. In DNA form, the CDR3 reads TGTGCCAGCAGCTTAGATTCAGGCTCCTACGAGCAGTACTTC. Protein: CASSLDSGSYEQYF. The entire variable domain, with the rest obtained from reference TRBV7-2 and TRBJ2-7, is as follows: GAGVSQSPSNKVTEKGKDVELRCDPISGHTALYWYRQSLGQGLEFLIYFQGNSAPDKSGLPSDRFSAERTGGSVSTLTIQRTQQEDSAVYLCASSLDSGSYEQYFGPGTRLTVT.

This clone appeared a few times. The rearrangement uses TRBV28 and TRBJ1-2, with a weak D call TRBD1 (5 bases). The CDR3 extends over 13 amino acids. Germline values: CDR1 MDHEN, CDR2 SYDVKM. Trimming removed 3 bases from V and 3 bases from J, with 8 bases in between. CDR3 nucleotides: TGTGCCAGCAGTTTGAGAGGGGACTATGGCTACACCTTC. It specifies CASSLRGDYGYTF.

The gene calls are TRBV7-2 and TRBJ2-7; TRBD2 aligns across 8 bases. The CDR3 extends over 16 amino acids. Germline V gene data show CDR1 as SGHTA and CDR2 as FQGNSA. V gave up 5 bases and J gave up 0 bases; unmatched junction bases: 9. CDR3 region: CASSPLAGDPSYEQYF. The CDR3 bases are TGTGCCAGCAGCCCTCTAGCGGGCGACCCCTCCTACGAGCAGTACTTC.

This rearrangement joins TRBV5-8 to TRBJ2-1; D might be TRBD1 (6 bases). The germline CDR1 and CDR2 sequences are SGHTS and YDEGEE. The ends were cut back, 4 bases at V and 6 bases at J, with 17 bases in the middle. The CDR3 sequence is 15 residues long. The CDR3 region has the DNA TGTGCCAGCAGCCTTACACCAAACAGGGTCAATGAGCAGTTCTTC. It specifies CASSLTPNRVNEQFF.

The chain joins TRBV3-1 (or the pseudogene TRBV3-2) to TRBJ2-1; possible D gene TRBD2, 6 bases. The CDR3 loop spans 14 amino acids. CDR1 is LGHDT, CDR2 YNNKEL, per germline (reference sequence). Trimming shortened V by 1 base and J by 7 bases, and 11 bases separated the two germline ends. Here the CDR3 DNA reads TGTGCCAGCAGCCAAGGTAGCGGAAGGAATGAGCAGTTCTTC. Translating it yields CASSQGSGRNEQFF.

This CDR3 reads CASSPYRATVYEQYF. CDR3 DNA sequence: TGCGCCAGCAGCCCCTACAGGGCCACAGTCTACGAGCAGTACTTC. The chain employs TRBV4-1 and TRBJ2-7, with D possibly TRBD1 on 6 matching bases. This CDR3 spans 15 amino acids. The V end was cut by 4 bases, the J end by 3 bases, with 16 bases between. Germline loops: CDR1 MGHRA, CDR2 YSYEKL.

Turning to this clone: This CDR3 is also generated by other DNA sequences in the sample. V is TRBV28 and J is TRBJ1-1; 7 bases match TRBD1. This CDR3 is 13 amino acids long. V lost 7 bases to trimming and J lost 0 bases; unmatched junction nucleotides: 2. Germline values: CDR1 MDHEN, CDR2 SYDVKM. The CDR3 DNA is TGTGCCAGCAAAACAGGGGTGAACACTGAAGCTTTCTTT. This encodes CASKTGVNTEAFF.

The V call is TRBV5-6, the J call TRBJ2-7; D ambiguous. Germline loops: CDR1 SGHDT, CDR2 YYEEEE. This CDR3 contains 14 residues. The V end lost 1 base, the J end lost 3 bases, and 11 bases lay between the germline ends. The CDR3 DNA follows: TGTGCCAGCAGCTTGTCGATGGGCCTCTACGAGCAGTACTTC. Amino acid sequence: CASSLSMGLYEQYF.

The chain links TRBV4-1 to TRBJ1-2; a weak D match, TRBD1 (5 bases). Germline V gene data show CDR1 as MGHRA and CDR2 as YSYEKL. This CDR3 spans 15 amino acids. V was pared by 0 bases and J by 6 bases, with 14 bases between. CDR3 amino acids: CASSQDHVGTNGYTF. For the CDR3, the DNA is TGCGCCAGCAGCCAAGATCACGTAGGGACTAATGGCTACACCTTC.

The DNA for the CDR3 is TGTGCCAGCAGTGAAGCAAGGGAATCGAATGGCTACACCTTC. It encodes CASSEARESNGYTF. The rearrangement links TRBV2 to TRBJ1-2, with D hard to call. This CDR3 region has 14 residues. Trimming pared 0 bases from V and 6 bases from J, leaving 11 bases between. The germline gives CDR1 SNHLY, CDR2 FYNNEI.

Details on this clone: Other DNA variants within this sample encode the same CDR3. This chain connects TRBV7-9 to TRBJ1-3; no reliable D call. The length of the CDR3 is 14 residues. Per the germline V gene, CDR1 is SEHNR and CDR2 is FQNEAQ (reference sequence). Trimming removed 3 bases at V and 0 bases at J, with 6 bases between. CDR3: CASSLSISGNTIYF. CDR3 nucleotides: TGTGCCAGCAGCTTGTCTATCTCTGGAAACACCATATATTTT. The whole variable domain, remainder taken from reference TRBV7-9 and TRBJ1-3, is DTGVSQNPRHKITKRGQNVTFRCDPISEHNRLYWYRQTLGQGPEFLTYFQNEAQLEKSRLLSDRFSAERPKGSFSTLEIQRTEQGDSAMYLCASSLSISGNTIYFGEGSWLTVV.

The chain couples TRBV2 to TRBJ2-3; maybe TRBD1 (5 bases). The CDR3 is 16 amino acids. Germline V gene data show CDR1 as SNHLY and CDR2 as FYNNEI. Trimming took 5 bases from V and 0 from J, leaving 15 bases between them. The CDR3 coding sequence is TGTGCCAGCAGTTCAATGAGGACACTTAGCACAGATACGCAGTATTTT. Its translation: CASSSMRTLSTDTQYF.

The chain combines TRBV5-1 with TRBJ2-7; 7 nucleotides match TRBD1. Germline V gene lookup returns CDR1 SGHRS and CDR2 YFSETQ. This CDR3 is built from 17 residues. The V and J ends lost 0 bases and 0 bases, in that order; junction bases with no gene match: 9. The CDR3 DNA reads as TGCGCCAGCAGCTTGGGTCCCCGACAGGGTATCTCCTACGAGCAGTACTTC. Its protein is CASSLGPRQGISYEQYF.

The rearrangement links TRBV6-5 to TRBJ1-5; weak D call: TRBD1 (5 bases). The CDR3 extends over 15 amino acids. V gave up 2 bases and J gave up 4 bases, with 12 bases separating them. The germline CDR1 and CDR2 sequences are MNHEY and SVGAGI. This chain's CDR3 is CASSYGAQGNQPQHF. Here the CDR3 DNA reads TGTGCCAGCAGTTACGGGGCACAAGGGAATCAGCCCCAGCATTTT.

The chain couples TRBV4-3 to TRBJ2-1, with TRBD2 matching 8 bases. Per the germline V gene, CDR1 is LGHNA and CDR2 is YSLEER. The length of the CDR3 is 15 residues. V lost 1 base and J lost 9; bases outside the gene matches: 8. CDR3 amino acids: CASSQGAGGSGEQFF. CDR3 nucleotide sequence: TGCGCCAGCAGCCAAGGGGCGGGGGGCTCGGGTGAGCAGTTCTTC.

The chain has TRBV18 and TRBJ2-7; TRBD2 is a possible D gene (7 bases). CDR3 size: 16 residues. Germline CDR1 reads KGHSH; CDR2 reads LQKENI. Trimming shortened V by 0 bases and J by 6 bases, and 18 bases separated the two germline ends. CDR3 sequence (DNA): TGTGCCAGCTCACCACCGAGAGGGGGGGTGGGAGGCGAGCAGTACTTC. Translated, it gives CASSPPRGGVGGEQYF.

The V gene is TRBV28, the J gene TRBJ2-7; 7 bases map to TRBD1. The CDR3 sequence is 14 residues long. The V segment lost 5 bases and the J segment 2 bases; nucleotides outside the gene matches: 6. Germline values: CDR1 MDHEN, CDR2 SYDVKM. CDR3 coding DNA: TGTGCCAGCAGTCAGGCAGGGGGTGCCTACGAGCAGTACTTC. Translating it yields CASSQAGGAYEQYF.

This clone was recorded once. The rearrangement links TRBV7-9 to TRBJ1-1, with D maybe TRBD1 (5 bases). The V gene lost 1 base and the J gene lost 11 bases, with 11 bases spanning the gap. Germline-derived CDR1 and CDR2 are SEHNR and FQNEAQ (reference sequence). This CDR3 comprises 12 residues. CDR3 in amino acids: CASSLDQGVAFF. CDR3 nucleotides: TGTGCCAGCAGCTTAGATCAGGGTGTTGCTTTCTTT.

This chain uses TRBV20-1 with TRBJ1-2, with D uncertain. This CDR3 has 14 amino acids. Looked up from germline, CDR1 is DFQATT and CDR2 is SNEGSKA (reference sequence). Trimming left V 3 bases short and J 5 bases short, with 16 bases between. CDR3 sequence (DNA): TGCAGTGCTAGTACTTCTAACTACACGTATGGCTACACCTTC. Its translation is CSASTSNYTYGYTF.

On this clone: In the same sample, other DNA sequences code for this CDR3. J is TRBJ2-5 and V is TRBV7-2, with D perhaps being TRBD1 or TRBD2 (5 bases each). Trimming shortened V by 1 base and J by 1 base, and 10 bases separated the two germline ends. Germline V gives CDR1 SGHTA, CDR2 FQGNSA. This CDR3 is 15 amino acids long. The CDR3 protein is CASSLGGGGQETQYF. The CDR3 DNA reads TGTGCCAGCAGCTTAGGGGGCGGAGGCCAAGAGACCCAGTACTTC.

This clone was recorded only once. The genes are TRBV7-2 and TRBJ2-2, with D perhaps TRBD1 or TRBD2 (5 bases each). The CDR3 totals 18 residues. With 2 bases removed from V and 3 bases from J, the gap between germline ends came to 19 bases. CDR1 is SGHTA and CDR2 is FQGNSA in the germline V gene. CDR3 coding DNA: TGTGCCAGCAGCTTAACCCGACGGGGCCTGAGGGACACCGGGGAGCTGTTTTTT. Its translation: CASSLTRRGLRDTGELFF.

This sequence joins TRBV7-3 and TRBJ1-1; D is ambiguous. Germline CDR1 SGHTA, CDR2 FQGTGA. V lost 5 bases, J lost 1 base, and 8 bases lay in between. The CDR3 is 13 amino acids. The CDR3 spells CASSREANTEAFF. CDR3 in DNA: TGTGCCAGCAGCCGGGAGGCGAACACTGAAGCTTTCTTT.

The chain uses TRBV7-2 and TRBJ1-1, with D possibly matching TRBD1 (6 bases). The ends were cut back, 2 bases at V and 0 bases at J, with 7 bases in the middle. Germline CDR1 is SGHTA and CDR2 is FQGNSA. The CDR3 extends over 14 amino acids. The CDR3 loop reads CASSLQGMNTEAFF. The CDR3 nucleotides are TGTGCCAGCAGCTTACAGGGGATGAACACTGAAGCTTTCTTT.